The TCR beta chain under discussion was sequenced for a study of tumor-infiltrating lymphocytes in oesophageal squamous cell carcinoma. As concerns this clonotype: The junction does not match germline at one end; this may be a read error.

This CDR3 spans 13 amino acids. In germline, CDR1 is SGHTA, CDR2 FQGNSA. TCRdb processed the PCR reads anew with MiXCR; each CDR3 protein has one entry. The repertoire holds roughly 10,000 distinct CDR3 sequences, with about 60% as singletons. The sequence came from a female donor with esophageal squamous cell carcinoma. Sequencing was carried out using esophageal tumor tissue. V and J are TRBV7-2 and TRBJ2-3, with TRBD2 matching over 12 bases. CDR3 protein: CASSSQLAGGPDF. CDR3 DNA: TGTGCCAGCAGCTCACAACTAGCGGGGGGCCCAGATTTT. The whole variable domain, filled in from reference TRBV7-2 and TRBJ2-3, reads GAGVSQSPSNKVTEKGKDVELRCDPISGHTALYWYRQSLGQGLEFLIYFQGNSAPDKSGLPSDRFSAERTGGSVSTLTIQRTQQEDSAVYLCASSSQLAGGPDFGPGTRLTVL.